The 19 T cell receptor beta chains below come from one sample, sequenced in a study of regulatory T cells in long-lasting Graves disease. Construction of TCR beta libraries relied on iRepertoire HTBI primers and on Arm-PCR targeting CDR3 regions. TCRdb fed the multiplex PCR reads into MiXCR, producing one record per CDR3 protein. The sample has a few hundred thousand distinct CDR3 sequences; 20% to 25% are singletons. Time point noted: persistent/refractory GD, antithyroid drugs over 5 years with positive TRAb. Isolated PBMC RNA provided the starting material for the TCR library. The sample in question was peripheral blood mononuclear cells (PBMCs), obtained when the disease was refractory, from a patient treated with antithyroid drugs. These receptors were taken from a female donor with Graves disease.

The sample holds a few counts of this clonotype. The rearrangement links TRBV6-1 to TRBJ2-4; 10 nucleotides agree with TRBD1. CDR1 and CDR2 (germline): MNHNS, SASEGT. This CDR3 region has 15 residues. After removal of 5 bases from V and 5 bases from J, the junction contained 6 bases not matched to a gene. For the CDR3, the DNA is TGTGCCAGCAGTAAGACAGGGGGCTTGGAAAACATTCAGTACTTC. Translation gives CASSKTGGLENIQYF.

CDR3 sequence (DNA): TGCGCCAGCAGCCAAGTATTGGGGGAAGACTATGGCTACACCTTC. Its translation: CASSQVLGEDYGYTF. The chain has TRBV4-1 and TRBJ1-2; maybe TRBD1 (5 bases). The length of the CDR3 is 15 residues. CDR1 and CDR2 from the germline V gene are MGHRA and YSYEKL. Trimming left V 1 base short and J 3 bases short, with 12 bases between.

This clonotype was counted a few times. It may be a read error: a sequence one base away is much more abundant. The rearrangement uses TRBV27 and TRBJ2-5; 11 bases are a match to TRBD2. The CDR3 sequence is 14 residues long. Germline V lookup: CDR1 MNHEY, CDR2 SMNVEV (reference sequence). V lost 6 bases to trimming and J lost 6 bases; unmatched junction nucleotides: 6. CDR3 amino acids: CASSPTSGIKTQYF. For the CDR3, the DNA is TGTGCCAGCAGCCCGACTAGCGGGATAAAGACCCAGTACTTC.

The chain couples TRBV5-1 to TRBJ2-5, with 8 positions matching TRBD1. The germline CDR1 and CDR2 sequences are SGHRS and YFSETQ. With 6 bases clipped from V and 4 bases from J, the junction kept 14 bases outside the gene matches. The CDR3 totals 16 residues. CDR3 DNA sequence: TGCGCCAGCACCCCTCCCCAGGGGGCGACCGGAGAGACCCAGTACTTC. This codes for CASTPPQGATGETQYF.

This clonotype was picked up many times. The chain combines TRBV10-3 with TRBJ2-5; 9 bases align to TRBD2. The V gene's germline CDR1 is ENHRY and CDR2 SYGVKD. Germline trimming cut 7 bases from V and 2 bases from J; bases unmatched to any gene: 8. This CDR3 is 15 amino acids long. The DNA for the CDR3 is TGTGCCATCAAACCTAGCGGGACTTCTCAAGAGACCCAGTACTTC. This codes for CAIKPSGTSQETQYF.

The genes are TRBV4-1 and TRBJ2-7; 8 nucleotides line up with TRBD2. V lost 0 bases and J lost 1; bases outside the gene matches: 5. Germline loops: CDR1 MGHRA, CDR2 YSYEKL. CDR3 length: 16 amino acids. The CDR3 reads CASSQEPSGLSYEQYF. CDR3 sequence (DNA): TGCGCCAGCAGCCAAGAGCCTAGCGGGCTATCCTACGAGCAGTACTTC.

The genes are TRBV19 and TRBJ2-7; 7 bases agree with TRBD1. The CDR3 has 13 amino acids. Germline-derived CDR1 and CDR2 are LNHDA and SQIVND (reference sequence). J was trimmed by 7 bases and V by 4 bases; bases with no gene match: 7. CDR3 sequence reads: CASSTTTGEEQYF. DNA of the CDR3: TGTGCCAGTAGTACCACAACAGGGGAAGAGCAGTACTTC.

V usage is TRBV12-3 or TRBV12-4 and J usage is TRBJ1-1; 8 bases agree with TRBD1. V was pared by 3 bases and J by 1 base, with 7 bases of the junction left unmatched. There are 16 residues in the CDR3. CDR3 sequence reads: CASSFSRGQGNTEAFF. The DNA of the CDR3 is TGTGCCAGCAGTTTTAGTCGTGGACAGGGGAACACTGAAGCTTTCTTT.

The V call is TRBV12-3 or TRBV12-4, the J call TRBJ1-6; D remains ambiguous. This CDR3 spans 13 amino acids. With 6 bases removed from V and 9 bases from J, the gap between germline ends came to 12 bases. CDR3 region: CASRGNWTSPLHF. The DNA of the CDR3 is TGTGCCAGCAGAGGGAATTGGACTTCACCCCTCCACTTT.

The gene calls are TRBV6-2 or TRBV6-3 and TRBJ2-7; no reliable D call. Between the trimmed V and J ends, which lost 5 bases and 3 bases, there was a span of 11 bases. CDR3 length: 13 residues. Germline CDR1 and CDR2: MNHEY and SVGEGT. As DNA, the CDR3 is TGTGCCAGCAGTATGGAACTGATCTACGAGCAGTACTTC. This gives the protein CASSMELIYEQYF.

The chain employs TRBV19 and TRBJ1-1, with D possibly TRBD1 on 6 matching bases. The germline V and J ends were trimmed by 6 bases and 1 base, with 15 bases remaining between them. The CDR3 sequence is 15 residues long. Looked up from germline, CDR1 is LNHDA and CDR2 is SQIVND (reference sequence). The CDR3 sequence is CASRHKGEGNTEAFF. The CDR3 DNA sequence: TGTGCCAGTAGGCACAAGGGGGAAGGGAACACTGAAGCTTTCTTT. Full variable domain (outside the CDR3, taken from reference TRBV19 and TRBJ1-1): DGGITQSPKYLFRKEGQNVTLSCEQNLNHDAMYWYRQDPGQGLRLIYYSQIVNDFQKGDIAEGYSVSREKKESFPLTVTSAQKNPTAFYLCASRHKGEGNTEAFFGQGTRLTVV.

This clonotype was recorded a few times. This chain uses TRBV27 with TRBJ1-1; D is perhaps TRBD1 (5 bases). V dropped 2 bases and J dropped 4 bases, with 14 bases sitting between them. Germline lookup yields CDR1 MNHEY and CDR2 SMNVEV (reference sequence). CDR3 length: 15 residues. The CDR3, as DNA: TGTGCCAGCAGTTTAACGGGACTCCCAGGCACTGAAGCTTTCTTT. It encodes CASSLTGLPGTEAFF.

The gene calls are TRBV12-3 or TRBV12-4 and TRBJ2-7; TRBD2 matches at 11 bases. The CDR3 runs 16 residues. Trimming at V came to 5 bases and at J to 4 bases, leaving 10 bases not matched to a gene. CDR3 sequence: CASSPLGTSGLYEQYF. CDR3 sequence (DNA): TGTGCCAGCAGTCCGTTAGGGACTAGCGGTTTATACGAGCAGTACTTC.

The rearrangement links TRBV4-1 to TRBJ1-4; perhaps TRBD1 as D (5 bases). Germline CDR1 is MGHRA and CDR2 is YSYEKL. Between the trimmed V and J ends, which lost 8 bases and 5 bases, there was a span of 9 bases. The CDR3 runs to 12 residues. CDR3 protein: CASGAGNEKLFF. CDR3 sequence (DNA): TGCGCCAGCGGCGCAGGGAATGAAAAACTGTTTTTT.

The genes are TRBV20-1 and TRBJ1-1; D is uncertain. Trimming cost V 3 bases and J 0 bases, with 14 bases left between them. Germline V gives CDR1 DFQATT, CDR2 SNEGSKA (reference sequence). This CDR3 is built from 15 residues. DNA for the CDR3: TGCAGTGCTAGGGCTGTTTCGGGGATGAACACTGAAGCTTTCTTT. Translation gives CSARAVSGMNTEAFF.

This clonotype was counted at least ten times. The genes are TRBV20-1 and TRBJ2-5; TRBD1 agrees at 9 bases. V was clipped by 5 bases and J by 4 bases; unmatched bases: 11. Germline CDR1 reads DFQATT; CDR2 reads SNEGSKA (reference sequence). The CDR3 has 15 residues. In DNA, the CDR3 is TGCAGTGCTGCTATCGGGACAGGGCGTGGAGAGACCCAGTACTTC. Its protein product is CSAAIGTGRGETQYF.

The CDR3 DNA follows: TGTGCCAGCAGTGAGAACCTACGTTGGGCCAGGGGCGAGCAGTACTTC. As protein: CASSENLRWARGEQYF. The genes are TRBV6-1 and TRBJ2-7; a weak D match, TRBD1 (6 bases). Looked up from germline, CDR1 is MNHNS and CDR2 is SASEGT. The CDR3 extends over 16 amino acids. V was clipped by 3 bases and J by 6 bases, with 21 bases between them.

This clonotype was picked up many times. The chain recombines TRBV28 with TRBJ1-5, with D possibly being TRBD1 (6 bases). CDR1 is MDHEN, CDR2 SYDVKM, per germline. This CDR3 contains 16 residues. V gave up 3 bases and J gave up 1 base, with 13 bases separating them. CDR3 sequence (DNA): TGTGCCAGCAGTTTGAGCAACAGGGACAGCAATCAGCCCCAGCATTTT. Translation gives CASSLSNRDSNQPQHF.

This clonotype occurred many times. The chain couples TRBV27 to TRBJ1-6; D is unresolved. The V and J ends lost 10 bases and 6 bases respectively, with 19 bases between them. This CDR3 is 15 amino acids long. The germline CDR1 and CDR2 sequences are MNHEY and SMNVEV (reference sequence). CDR3 in amino acids: CATAREPRLNSPLHF. CDR3 coding DNA: TGTGCCACCGCTAGGGAACCCAGACTTAATTCACCCCTCCACTTT.